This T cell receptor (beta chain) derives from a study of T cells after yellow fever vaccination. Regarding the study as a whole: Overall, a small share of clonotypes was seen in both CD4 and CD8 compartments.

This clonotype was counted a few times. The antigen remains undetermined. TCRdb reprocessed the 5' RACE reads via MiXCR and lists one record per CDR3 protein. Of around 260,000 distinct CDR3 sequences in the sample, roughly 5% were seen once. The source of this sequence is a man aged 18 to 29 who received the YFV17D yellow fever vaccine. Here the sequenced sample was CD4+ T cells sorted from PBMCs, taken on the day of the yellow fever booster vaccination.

The CDR3 sequence is CASSAGSSGNNEQFF. The DNA of the CDR3 is TGTGCCAGCAGTGCTGGGTCTAGCGGTAACAATGAGCAGTTCTTC. The rearrangement links TRBV6-1 to TRBJ2-1; 7 bases line up with TRBD2. J lost 5 bases, V lost 4 bases, and 8 bases had no gene match. The CDR3 loop spans 15 amino acids. The germline V gene encodes CDR1 MNHNS and CDR2 SASEGT.